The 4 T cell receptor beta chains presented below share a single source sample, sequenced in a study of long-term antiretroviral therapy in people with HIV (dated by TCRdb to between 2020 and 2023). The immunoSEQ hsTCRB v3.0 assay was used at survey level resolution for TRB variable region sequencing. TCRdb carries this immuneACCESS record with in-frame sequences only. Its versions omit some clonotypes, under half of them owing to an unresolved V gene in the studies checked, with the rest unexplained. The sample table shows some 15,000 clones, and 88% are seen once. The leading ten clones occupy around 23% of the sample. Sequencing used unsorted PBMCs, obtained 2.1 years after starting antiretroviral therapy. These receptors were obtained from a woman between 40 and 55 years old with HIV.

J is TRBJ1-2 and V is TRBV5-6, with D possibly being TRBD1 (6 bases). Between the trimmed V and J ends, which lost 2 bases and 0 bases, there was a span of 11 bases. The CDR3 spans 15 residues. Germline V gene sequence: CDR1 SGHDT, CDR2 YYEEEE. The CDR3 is CASSLQGDPNYGYTF. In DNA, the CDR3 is TGTGCCAGCAGCTTACAGGGAGATCCTAACTATGGCTACACCTTC.

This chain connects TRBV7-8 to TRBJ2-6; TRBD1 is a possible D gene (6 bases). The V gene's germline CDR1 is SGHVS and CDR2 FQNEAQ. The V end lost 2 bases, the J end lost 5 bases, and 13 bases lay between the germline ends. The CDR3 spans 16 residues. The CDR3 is CASSLYRDTRANVLTF. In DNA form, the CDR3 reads TGTGCCAGCAGCTTATACCGGGACACTCGGGCCAACGTCCTGACTTTC.

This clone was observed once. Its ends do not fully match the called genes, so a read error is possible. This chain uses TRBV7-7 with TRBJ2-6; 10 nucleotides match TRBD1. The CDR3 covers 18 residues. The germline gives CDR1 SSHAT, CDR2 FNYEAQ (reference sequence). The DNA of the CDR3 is TGTGCTAGCAGCCCGCGGACAGGGGGAGGTTCTGGGGCCAACGTCCTGACTTTC. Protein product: CASSPRTGGGSGANVLTF.

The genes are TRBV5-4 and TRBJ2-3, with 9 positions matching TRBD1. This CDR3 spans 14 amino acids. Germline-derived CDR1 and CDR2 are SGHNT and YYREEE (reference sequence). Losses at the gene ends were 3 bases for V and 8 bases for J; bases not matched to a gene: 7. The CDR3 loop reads CASSSDRGDATQYF. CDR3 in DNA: TGTGCCAGCAGCTCCGACAGGGGGGATGCTACGCAGTATTTT.